This T cell receptor beta chain was identified in a study of cytomegalovirus exposure and HLA in healthy donors. Looking at the study overall: Out of 150 million to 200 million T cells, an earlier analysis found about 120 million unique TCR beta sequences in total.

V was clipped by 5 bases and J by 2 bases, with 15 bases between them. Germline-derived CDR1 and CDR2 are SGHVS and FQNEAQ. This CDR3 comprises 16 residues. It was with 60 Vbeta and 13 Jbeta primers that the PCR ran. The table came from immunoSEQ multiplex PCR; TCRdb's copy has only in-frame clones and leaves some out. In the table there are 100,000 to 150,000 clones, approximately 80% of which are singletons. The gene calls are TRBV7-8 and TRBJ2-2; D might be TRBD1 (6 bases). What was sequenced was PBMCs. This TCR derives from a female donor in good health and CMV-seropositive. As DNA, the CDR3 is TGTGCCAGCAGCCATTGGGGGCAGATAAACACCGGGGAGCTGTTTTTT. Translated, it gives CASSHWGQINTGELFF.